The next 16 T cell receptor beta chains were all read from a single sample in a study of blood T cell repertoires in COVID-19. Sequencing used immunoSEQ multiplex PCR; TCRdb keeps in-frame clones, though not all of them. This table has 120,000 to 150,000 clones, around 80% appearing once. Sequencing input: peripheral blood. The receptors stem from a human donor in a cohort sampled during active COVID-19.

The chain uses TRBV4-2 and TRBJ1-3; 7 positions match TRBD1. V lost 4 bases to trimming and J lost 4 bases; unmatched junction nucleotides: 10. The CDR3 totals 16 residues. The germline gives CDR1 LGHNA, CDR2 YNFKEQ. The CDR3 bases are TGTGCCAGCAGCCCCGAAGGGGGCTTGGGCGGAAACACCATATATTTT. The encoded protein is CASSPEGGLGGNTIYF.

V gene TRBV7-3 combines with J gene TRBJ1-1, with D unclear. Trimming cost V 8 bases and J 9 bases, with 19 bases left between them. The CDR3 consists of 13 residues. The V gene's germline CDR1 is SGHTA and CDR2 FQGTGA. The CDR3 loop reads CASGERDGGKAFF. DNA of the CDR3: TGTGCCAGCGGCGAACGGGATGGCGGAAAAGCTTTCTTT.

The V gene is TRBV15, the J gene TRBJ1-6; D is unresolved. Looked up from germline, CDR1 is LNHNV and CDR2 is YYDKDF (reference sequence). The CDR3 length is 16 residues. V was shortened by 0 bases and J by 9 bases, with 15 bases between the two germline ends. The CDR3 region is CATSRDPAGITSPLHF. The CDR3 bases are TGTGCCACCAGCAGAGATCCGGCAGGAATCACTTCACCCCTCCACTTT.

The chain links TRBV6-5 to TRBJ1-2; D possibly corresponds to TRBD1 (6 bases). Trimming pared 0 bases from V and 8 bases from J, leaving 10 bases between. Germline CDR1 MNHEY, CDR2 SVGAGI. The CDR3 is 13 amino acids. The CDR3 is CASSYSGGRGYTF. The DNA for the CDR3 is TGTGCCAGCAGTTACTCCGGGGGGCGAGGCTACACCTTC.

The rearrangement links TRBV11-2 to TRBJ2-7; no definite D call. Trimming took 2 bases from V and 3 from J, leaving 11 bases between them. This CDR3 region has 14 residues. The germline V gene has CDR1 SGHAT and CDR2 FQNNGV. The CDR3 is CASSLSQALYEQYF. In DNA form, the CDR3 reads TGTGCCAGCAGCTTATCGCAGGCCCTCTACGAGCAGTACTTC.

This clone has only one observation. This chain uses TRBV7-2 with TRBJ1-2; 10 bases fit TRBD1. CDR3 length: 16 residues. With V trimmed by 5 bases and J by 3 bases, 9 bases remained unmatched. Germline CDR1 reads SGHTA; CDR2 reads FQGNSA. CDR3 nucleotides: TGTGCCAGCAGCAAGGGACAGGGGACTCGGGACTATGGCTACACCTTC. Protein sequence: CASSKGQGTRDYGYTF.

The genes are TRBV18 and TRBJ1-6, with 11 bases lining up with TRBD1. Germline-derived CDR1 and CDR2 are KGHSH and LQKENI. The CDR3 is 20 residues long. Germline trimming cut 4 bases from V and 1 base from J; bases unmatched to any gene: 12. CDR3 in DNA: TGTGCCAGCTCACGCAGCTCCGGGACAGGGGGACAGTCCTATAATTCACCCCTCCACTTT. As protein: CASSRSSGTGGQSYNSPLHF.

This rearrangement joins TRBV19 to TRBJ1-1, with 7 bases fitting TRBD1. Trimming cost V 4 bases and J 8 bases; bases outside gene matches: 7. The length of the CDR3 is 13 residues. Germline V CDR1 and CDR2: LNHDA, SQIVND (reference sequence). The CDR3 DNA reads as TGTGCCAGTAGTAGCCTAGAGGGGGCGGAAGCTTTCTTT. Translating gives CASSSLEGAEAFF.

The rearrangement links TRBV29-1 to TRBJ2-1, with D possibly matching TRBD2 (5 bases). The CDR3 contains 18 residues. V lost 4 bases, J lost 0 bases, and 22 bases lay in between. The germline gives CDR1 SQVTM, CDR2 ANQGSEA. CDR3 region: CSVVRAGQWESSYNEQFF. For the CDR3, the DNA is TGCAGCGTTGTCCGCGCTGGGCAGTGGGAGAGCTCCTACAATGAGCAGTTCTTC.

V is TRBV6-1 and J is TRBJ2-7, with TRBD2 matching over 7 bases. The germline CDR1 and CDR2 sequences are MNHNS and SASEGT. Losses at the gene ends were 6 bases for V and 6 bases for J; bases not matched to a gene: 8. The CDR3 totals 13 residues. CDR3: CASSQSGGAEQYF. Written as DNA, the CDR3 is TGTGCCAGCAGCCAGTCGGGGGGAGCCGAGCAGTACTTC.

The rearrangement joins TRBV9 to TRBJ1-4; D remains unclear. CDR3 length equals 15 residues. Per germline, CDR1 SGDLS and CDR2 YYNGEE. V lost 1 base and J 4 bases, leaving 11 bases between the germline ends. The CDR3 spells CASSVSGVVNEKLFF. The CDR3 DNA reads TGTGCCAGCAGCGTATCCGGGGTGGTTAATGAAAAACTGTTTTTT.

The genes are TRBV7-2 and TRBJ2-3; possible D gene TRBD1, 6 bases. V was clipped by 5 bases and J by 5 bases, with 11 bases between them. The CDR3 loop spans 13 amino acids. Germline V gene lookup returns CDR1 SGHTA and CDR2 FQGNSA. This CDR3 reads CASSLGAGDTQYF. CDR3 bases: TGTGCCAGCAGCCTGGGGGCAGGAGATACGCAGTATTTT.

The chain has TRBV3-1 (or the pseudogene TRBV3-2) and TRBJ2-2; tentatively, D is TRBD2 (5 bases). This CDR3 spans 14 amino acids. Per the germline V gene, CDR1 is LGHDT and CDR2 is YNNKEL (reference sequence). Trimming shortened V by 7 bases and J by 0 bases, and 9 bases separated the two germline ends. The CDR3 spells CASNGLSNTGELFF. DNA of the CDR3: TGTGCCAGCAATGGACTCTCGAACACCGGGGAGCTGTTTTTT.

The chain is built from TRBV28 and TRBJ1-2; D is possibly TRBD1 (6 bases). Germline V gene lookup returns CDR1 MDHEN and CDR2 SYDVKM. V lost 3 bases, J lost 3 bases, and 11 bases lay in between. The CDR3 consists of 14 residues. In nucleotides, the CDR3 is TGTGCCAGCAGTTTGAACCCAGGGGACTATGGCTACACCTTC. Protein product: CASSLNPGDYGYTF.

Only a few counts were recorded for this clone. The CDR3 region is CASSPGQYGYTF. The CDR3 bases are TGTGCCAGTAGTCCGGGACAGTATGGCTACACCTTC. J is TRBJ1-2 and V is TRBV19; TRBD1 aligns across 7 bases. Germline V gene sequence: CDR1 LNHDA, CDR2 SQIVND (reference sequence). The V and J ends lost 5 bases and 5 bases, in that order; junction bases with no gene match: 2. The CDR3 covers 12 residues.

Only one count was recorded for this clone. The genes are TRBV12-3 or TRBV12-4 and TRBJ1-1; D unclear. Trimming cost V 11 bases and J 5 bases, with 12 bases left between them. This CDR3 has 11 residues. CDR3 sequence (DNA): TGTGCCGCTAAGGGAGTGACTGAAGCTTTCTTT. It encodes CAAKGVTEAFF.